Here is one T cell receptor (beta chain) with its context. Its specificity is not known. The data derive from a study of T-cell memory formation after mild COVID-19. TCRdb reprocessed the 5' RACE reads via MiXCR and lists one record per CDR3 protein. Of hundreds of thousands of distinct CDR3 sequences in the sample, about 20% are singletons; the top ten hold 9% to 15%. Study-wide findings and caveats: Pre-infection memory held some responding clones, suggesting pre-existing cross-reactive T cells responded.

This CDR3 comprises 15 residues. The ends were cut back, 4 bases at V and 6 bases at J, with 15 bases in the middle. Germline V gene sequence: CDR1 SEHNR, CDR2 FQNEAQ (reference sequence). The sample consisted of PBMCs or a T cell subset sorted from them (not recorded which). V is TRBV7-9 and J is TRBJ2-2, with TRBD2 as a possible D gene (6 bases). The clonotype originates from an adult woman who had mild COVID-19 (a few samples of this study predate the infection). Cell type and time point are not known. CDR3 loop: CASSSPGGVAGELFF. CDR3 nucleotide sequence: TGTGCCAGCAGCTCCCCTGGCGGGGTAGCCGGGGAGCTGTTTTTT. Full variable domain (remainder filled in from reference TRBV7-9 and TRBJ2-2): DTGVSQNPRHKITKRGQNVTFRCDPISEHNRLYWYRQTLGQGPEFLTYFQNEAQLEKSRLLSDRFSAERPKGSFSTLEIQRTEQGDSAMYLCASSSPGGVAGELFFGEGSRLTVL.